This passage covers 14 T cell receptor beta chains from one sample sequenced in a study of blood T cell repertoires in COVID-19. Repertoires were generated with immunoSEQ multiplex PCR, while TCRdb's copy carries only in-frame clones and drops some. The sample yields a few hundred thousand clones, around 88% seen once. Sequencing was done on a sample of peripheral blood. The receptors originated from a woman aged 50 to 60 with acute or convalescent COVID-19.

Here the CDR3 DNA reads TGTGCCAGCAGCGCCTACCTACAGGGGGCCACCGGGGAGCTGTTTTTT. It translates to CASSAYLQGATGELFF. The chain links TRBV7-8 to TRBJ2-2; TRBD1 matches 9 bases. Trimming took 5 bases from V and 4 from J; bases not matched to a gene: 8. Germline assignment: CDR1 SGHVS and CDR2 FQNEAQ. The CDR3 is made up of 16 amino acids.

The chain uses TRBV19 and TRBJ1-2; unclear D gene. Trimming stripped 8 bases from V and 5 bases from J, with 18 bases between. CDR1 LNHDA and CDR2 SQIVND come from the germline V gene (reference sequence). The CDR3 sequence is 14 residues long. In DNA, the CDR3 is TGTGCCAGTGGGCCCCCCGGGGAACGGTATGGCTACACCTTC. As protein: CASGPPGERYGYTF.

The chain employs TRBV19 and TRBJ2-5; D perhaps matches TRBD1 (6 bases). Trimming cost V 4 bases and J 5 bases, with 14 bases left between them. The CDR3 has 14 amino acids. Germline V gene sequence: CDR1 LNHDA, CDR2 SQIVND (reference sequence). CDR3 amino acids: CASSRQALGETQYF. The CDR3 DNA reads TGTGCCAGTAGTAGACAGGCCCTCGGGGAGACCCAGTACTTC.

V is TRBV6-2 or TRBV6-3 and J is TRBJ1-4, with D tentatively TRBD1 (6 bases). This CDR3 contains 14 residues. The V and J ends lost 5 bases and 7 bases respectively, with 14 bases between them. Germline CDR1 MNHEY, CDR2 SVGEGT. The CDR3 DNA is TGTGCCAGCAGTGCTATGACAGGTGGTGAAAAACTGTTTTTT. Translated: CASSAMTGGEKLFF.

This chain uses TRBV28 with TRBJ2-2; 9 bases match TRBD1. The germline V gene encodes CDR1 MDHEN and CDR2 SYDVKM. With V trimmed by 6 bases and J by 5 bases, 10 bases remained unmatched. The CDR3 loop spans 16 amino acids. The CDR3 coding sequence is TGTGCCAGCAGCCACGGACAGGGGAGGGGAACCGGGGAGCTGTTTTTT. Its protein is CASSHGQGRGTGELFF.

V usage is TRBV3-1 (or the pseudogene TRBV3-2) and J usage is TRBJ2-5; D is possibly TRBD2 (5 bases). The CDR3 extends over 12 amino acids. Germline CDR1 LGHDT, CDR2 YNNKEL (reference sequence). Trimming removed 10 bases at V and 1 base at J, with 10 bases between. The CDR3 DNA sequence: TGTGCCACAACGGGATTCCAAGAGACCCAGTACTTC. It translates to CATTGFQETQYF.

The rearrangement uses TRBV6-1 and TRBJ1-1; D might be TRBD1 (5 bases). Trimming pared 5 bases from V and 3 bases from J, leaving 7 bases between. Germline V gives CDR1 MNHNS, CDR2 SASEGT. The CDR3 is 12 amino acids. DNA for the CDR3: TGTGCCAGCAGTTGGGGCGACACTGAAGCTTTCTTT. Its translation is CASSWGDTEAFF.

This chain links TRBV20-1 with TRBJ2-5; the D is unclear. V was pared by 8 bases and J by 7 bases, with 11 bases between. The germline V gene has CDR1 DFQATT and CDR2 SNEGSKA (reference sequence). This CDR3 spans 10 amino acids. The CDR3 coding sequence is TGCAGTACGACTGGTACGACCCAGTACTTC. Encoded protein: CSTTGTTQYF.

The rearrangement links TRBV12-5 to TRBJ2-2; 10 nucleotides align to TRBD1. V shed 2 bases and J 5 bases; nucleotides not matched to a gene: 8. Germline CDR1 and CDR2: LGHNT and FRNRAP. CDR3 size: 17 residues. The CDR3 DNA reads as TGTGCTAGTGGTTTGCCGTGGACAGGGGGTCGGACCGGGGAGCTGTTTTTT. This sequence encodes CASGLPWTGGRTGELFF. Together with reference TRBV12-5 and TRBJ2-2, the CDR3 gives the full variable domain: DARVTQTPRHKVTEMGQEVTMRCQPILGHNTVFWYRQTMMQGLELLAYFRNRAPLDDSGMPKDRFSAEMPDATLATLKIQPSEPRDSAVYFCASGLPWTGGRTGELFFGEGSRLTVL.

This chain connects TRBV4-1 to TRBJ2-2, with D maybe TRBD1 (5 bases). The CDR3 sequence is 16 residues long. V lost 0 bases and J lost 3, with 11 bases in between. Germline values: CDR1 MGHRA, CDR2 YSYEKL. The CDR3 here is CASSQEGVTYTGELFF. CDR3 coding DNA: TGCGCCAGCAGCCAAGAAGGGGTTACGTACACCGGGGAGCTGTTTTTT.

This clone was found once. This rearrangement joins TRBV10-1 to TRBJ1-5; possible D gene TRBD1, 5 bases. The CDR3 length is 18 residues. V was pared by 6 bases and J by 6 bases, with 27 bases between. Germline CDR1 is WNHNN and CDR2 is SYGVQD (reference sequence). CDR3 residues: CASRTFGLGGDLGQPQHF. The CDR3 DNA is TGCGCCAGCAGGACTTTCGGTTTGGGAGGGGATTTGGGTCAGCCCCAGCATTTT.

CDR3 residues: CAIYSRSTGELFF. The CDR3 DNA reads as TGTGCTATCTACAGTAGAAGCACCGGGGAGCTGTTTTTT. The chain is built from TRBV6-5 and TRBJ2-2; no firm D call. Germline CDR1 reads MNHEY; CDR2 reads SVGAGI. The CDR3 is 13 amino acids.

The gene calls are TRBV4-3 and TRBJ1-4; D may be TRBD1 (5 bases). CDR1 LGHNA and CDR2 YSLEER come from the germline V gene. The CDR3 extends over 16 amino acids. Trimming shortened V by 2 bases and J by 3 bases, and 13 bases separated the two germline ends. The CDR3, as DNA: TGCGCCAGCAGCCAAAGTCTTGGGGCAGCTAATGAAAAACTGTTTTTT. As protein: CASSQSLGAANEKLFF.

This chain joins TRBV6-1 and TRBJ1-2; 8 positions match TRBD1. Trimming removed 2 bases from V and 6 bases from J; junction bases left unmatched: 8. This CDR3 contains 15 residues. Per germline, CDR1 MNHNS and CDR2 SASEGT. The DNA for the CDR3 is TGTGCCAGCAGTGAACTGGACAGGGTTTCTGATGGCTACACCTTC. Translating gives CASSELDRVSDGYTF.